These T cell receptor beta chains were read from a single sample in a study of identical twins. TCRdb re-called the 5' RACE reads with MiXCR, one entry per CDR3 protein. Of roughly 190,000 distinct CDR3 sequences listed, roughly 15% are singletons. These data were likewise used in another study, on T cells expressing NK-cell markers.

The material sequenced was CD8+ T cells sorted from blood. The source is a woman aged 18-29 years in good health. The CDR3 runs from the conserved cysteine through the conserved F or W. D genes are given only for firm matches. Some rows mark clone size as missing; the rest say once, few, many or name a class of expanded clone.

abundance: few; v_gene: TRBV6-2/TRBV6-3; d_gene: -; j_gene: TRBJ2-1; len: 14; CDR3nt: TGTGCCAGCAGTTACTCGGACCCTTTCGGAGAGCAGTTCTTC; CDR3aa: CASSYSDPFGEQFF
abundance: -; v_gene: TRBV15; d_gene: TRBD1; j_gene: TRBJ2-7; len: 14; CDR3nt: TGTGCCACCAGTAACCGGGACAGGGGCTACGAGCAGTACTTC; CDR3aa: CATSNRDRGYEQYF
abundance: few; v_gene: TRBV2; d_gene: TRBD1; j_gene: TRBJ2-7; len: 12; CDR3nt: TGTGCCAGCCGGGACAGGTATAGCGAGCAGTACTTC; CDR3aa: CASRDRYSEQYF
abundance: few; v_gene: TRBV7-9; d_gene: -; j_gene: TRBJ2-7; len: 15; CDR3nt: TGTGCCAGCAGCCCCACGGGGGAGTACGCCTACGAGCAGTACTTC; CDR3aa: CASSPTGEYAYEQYF
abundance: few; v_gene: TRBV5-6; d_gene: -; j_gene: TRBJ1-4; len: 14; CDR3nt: TGTGCCAGCAGCCACATCGCAACTAATGAAAAACTGTTTTTT; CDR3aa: CASSHIATNEKLFF
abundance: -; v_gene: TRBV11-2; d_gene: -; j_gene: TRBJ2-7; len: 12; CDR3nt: TGTGCCAGCAGTTCACTAGGAAACGAGCAGTACTTC; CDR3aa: CASSSLGNEQYF
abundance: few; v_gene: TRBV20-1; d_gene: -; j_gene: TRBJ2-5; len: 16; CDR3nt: TGCAGTGCTAGACCCCGGGACCAGTGGAAAGAGGAGACCCAGTACTTC; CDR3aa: CSARPRDQWKEETQYF
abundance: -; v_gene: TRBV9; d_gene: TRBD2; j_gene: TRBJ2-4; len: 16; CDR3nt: TGTGCCAGCAGCGTAGAGGGAGGACTAGCGGGGAACATTCAGTACTTC; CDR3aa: CASSVEGGLAGNIQYF
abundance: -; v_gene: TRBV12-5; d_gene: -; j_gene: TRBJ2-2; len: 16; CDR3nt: TGTGCTAGTGGTTTGGTACTCGGGACGAGCACCGGGGAGCTGTTTTTT; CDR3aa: CASGLVLGTSTGELFF
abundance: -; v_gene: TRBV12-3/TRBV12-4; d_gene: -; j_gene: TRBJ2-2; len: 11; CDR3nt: TGTGCCAGCGGAAACATCTTCGGGCTGTTTTTT; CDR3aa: CASGNIFGLFF
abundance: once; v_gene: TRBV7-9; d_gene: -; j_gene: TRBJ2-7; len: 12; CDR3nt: TGTGCCAGCAGCAGGACAGATTACGAGCAGTACTTC; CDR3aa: CASSRTDYEQYF
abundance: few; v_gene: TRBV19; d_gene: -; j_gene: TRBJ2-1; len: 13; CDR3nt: TGTGCCAGTAGTATAGGGGAGATAAATGAGCAGTTCTTC; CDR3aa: CASSIGEINEQFF
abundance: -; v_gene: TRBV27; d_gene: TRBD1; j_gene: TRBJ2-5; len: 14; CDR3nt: TGTGCCAGCAGTTGGGACAGACTCCAAGAGACCCAGTACTTC; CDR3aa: CASSWDRLQETQYF
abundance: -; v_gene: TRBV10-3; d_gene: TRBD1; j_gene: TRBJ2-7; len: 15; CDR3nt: TGTGCCATCAATCAATGGGGGACAGAGACCTACGAGCAGTACTTC; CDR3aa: CAINQWGTETYEQYF
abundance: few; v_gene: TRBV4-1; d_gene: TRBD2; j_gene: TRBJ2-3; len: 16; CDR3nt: TGCGCCAGCAGCCCTCTCCAGCGGGGGGGCCAAGATACGCAGTATTTT; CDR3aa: CASSPLQRGGQDTQYF
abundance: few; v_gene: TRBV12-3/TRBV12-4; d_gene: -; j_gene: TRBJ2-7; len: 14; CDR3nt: TGTGCCAGCAGTCTGGGCCGGGCCCCAAGCGAGCAGTACTTC; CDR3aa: CASSLGRAPSEQYF
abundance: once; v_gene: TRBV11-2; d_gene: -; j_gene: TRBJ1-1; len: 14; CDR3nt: TGTGCCAGCAGCTTAGACGGGGTTCGGACTGAAGCTTTCTTT; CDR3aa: CASSLDGVRTEAFF
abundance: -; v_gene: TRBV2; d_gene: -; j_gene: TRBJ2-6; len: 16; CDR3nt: TGTGCCCAAAGCGGGGACAAGAGCTCTGGGGCCAACGTCCTGACTTTC; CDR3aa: CAQSGDKSSGANVLTF
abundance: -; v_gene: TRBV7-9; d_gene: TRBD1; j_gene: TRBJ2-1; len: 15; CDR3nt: TGTGCCAGCGATACAGGGGGCGCCTACTACAATGAGCAGTTCTTC; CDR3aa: CASDTGGAYYNEQFF
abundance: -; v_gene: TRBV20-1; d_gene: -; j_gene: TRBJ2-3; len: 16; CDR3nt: TGCAGTGCTAGAGATCTTCGGCGGGTGTCAGCAGATACGCAGTATTTT; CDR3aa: CSARDLRRVSADTQYF
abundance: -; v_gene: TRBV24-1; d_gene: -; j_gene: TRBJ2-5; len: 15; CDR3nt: TGTGCCACCAGTGATGGAGGCCGGCCTCAAGAGACCCAGTACTTC; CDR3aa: CATSDGGRPQETQYF
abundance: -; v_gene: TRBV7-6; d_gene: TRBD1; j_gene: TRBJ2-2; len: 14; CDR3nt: TGTGCCAGCAGCTTCATGACAGGGGACGGGGAGCTGTTTTTT; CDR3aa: CASSFMTGDGELFF
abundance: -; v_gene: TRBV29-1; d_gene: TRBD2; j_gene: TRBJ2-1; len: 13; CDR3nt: TGCAGCGTTCCCGTGCGGGAGGACAATGAGCAGTTCTTC; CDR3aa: CSVPVREDNEQFF
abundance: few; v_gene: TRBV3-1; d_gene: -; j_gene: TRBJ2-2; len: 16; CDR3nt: TGTGCCAGCAGCCAAGTCGTCCAAGCTTCAACCGGGGAGCTGTTTTTT; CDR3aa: CASSQVVQASTGELFF
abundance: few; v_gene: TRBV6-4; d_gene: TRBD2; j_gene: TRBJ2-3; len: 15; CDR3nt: TGTGCCAGCAGTGAAATAGCGGGGGGCACAGATACGCAGTATTTT; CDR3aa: CASSEIAGGTDTQYF
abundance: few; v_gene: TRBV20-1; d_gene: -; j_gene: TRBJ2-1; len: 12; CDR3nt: TGCAGTGCTATTAGATCCAACAATGAGCAGTTCTTC; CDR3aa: CSAIRSNNEQFF
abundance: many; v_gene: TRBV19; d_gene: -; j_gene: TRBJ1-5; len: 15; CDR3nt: TGTGCCAGTAGTATCGCGGGATGGGGCAGTCAGCCCCAGCATTTT; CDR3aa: CASSIAGWGSQPQHF